This T cell receptor beta chain was captured in a study of T cell responses to AZD1222 COVID-19 vaccine. Study as a whole: Both about-4-week and about-12-week second-dose recipients were combined.

Data came from immunoSEQ multiplex PCR; TCRdb stores just in-frame clones and leaves some out. The profile shows roughly 180,000 clones, roughly nine tenths of them singletons. V shed 3 bases and J shed 6 bases, with 19 bases lying between them. Germline CDR1 is SGHDT and CDR2 is YYEEEE. The CDR3 runs to 16 residues. This clone has only one observation. Source: peripheral blood, taken on day 0 of AZD1222 vaccination. The source is an adult in good health. The chain links TRBV5-6 to TRBJ1-3, with D uncertain. CDR3 coding DNA: TGTGCCAGCAGCTCGAACAAGGAGCCTTTTAAAAACACCATATATTTT. It encodes CASSSNKEPFKNTIYF.